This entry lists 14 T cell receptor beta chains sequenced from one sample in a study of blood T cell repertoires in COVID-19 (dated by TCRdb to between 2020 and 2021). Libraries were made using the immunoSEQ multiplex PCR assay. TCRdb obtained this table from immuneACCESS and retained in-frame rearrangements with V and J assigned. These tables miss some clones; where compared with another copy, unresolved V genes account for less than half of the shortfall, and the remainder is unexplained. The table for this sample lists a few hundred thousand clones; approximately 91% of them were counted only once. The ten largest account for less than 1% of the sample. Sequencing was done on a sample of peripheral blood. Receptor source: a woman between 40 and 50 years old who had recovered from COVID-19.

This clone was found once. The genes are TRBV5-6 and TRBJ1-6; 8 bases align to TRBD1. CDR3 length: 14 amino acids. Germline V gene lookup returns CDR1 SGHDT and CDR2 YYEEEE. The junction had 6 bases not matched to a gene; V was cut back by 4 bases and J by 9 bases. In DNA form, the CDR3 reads TGTGCCAGCAGCACGACAGGGGTAGGTTCACCCCTCCACTTT. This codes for CASSTTGVGSPLHF.

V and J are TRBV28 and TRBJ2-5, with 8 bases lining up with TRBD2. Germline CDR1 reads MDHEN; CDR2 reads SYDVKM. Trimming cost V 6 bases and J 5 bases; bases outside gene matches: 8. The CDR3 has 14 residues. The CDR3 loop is CASSPGGVAETQYF. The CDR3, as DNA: TGTGCCAGCAGCCCGGGGGGGGTGGCCGAGACCCAGTACTTC. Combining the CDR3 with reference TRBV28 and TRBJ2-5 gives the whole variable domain DVKVTQSSRYLVKRTGEKVFLECVQDMDHENMFWYRQDPGLGLRLIYFSYDVKMKEKGDIPEGYSVSREKKERFSLILESASTNQTSMYLCASSPGGVAETQYFGPGTRLLVL.

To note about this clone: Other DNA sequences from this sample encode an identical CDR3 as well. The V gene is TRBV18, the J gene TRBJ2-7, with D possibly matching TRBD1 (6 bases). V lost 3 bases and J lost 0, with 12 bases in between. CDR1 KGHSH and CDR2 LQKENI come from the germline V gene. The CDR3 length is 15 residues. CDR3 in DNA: TGTGCCAGCTCACCTCCGACAGGCTCCTCCTACGAGCAGTACTTC. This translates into CASSPPTGSSYEQYF.

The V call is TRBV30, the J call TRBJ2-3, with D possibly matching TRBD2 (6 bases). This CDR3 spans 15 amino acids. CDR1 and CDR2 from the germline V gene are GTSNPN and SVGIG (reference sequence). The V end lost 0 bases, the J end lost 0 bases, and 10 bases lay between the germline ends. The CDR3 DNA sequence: TGTGCCTGGAGTGTACAAAGCGGGAGCACAGATACGCAGTATTTT. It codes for CAWSVQSGSTDTQYF. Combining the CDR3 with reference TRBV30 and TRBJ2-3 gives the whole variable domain SQTIHQWPATLVQPVGSPLSLECTVEGTSNPNLYWYRQAAGRGLQLLFYSVGIGQISSEVPQNLSASRPQDRQFILSSKKLLLSDSGFYLCAWSVQSGSTDTQYFGPGTRLTVL.

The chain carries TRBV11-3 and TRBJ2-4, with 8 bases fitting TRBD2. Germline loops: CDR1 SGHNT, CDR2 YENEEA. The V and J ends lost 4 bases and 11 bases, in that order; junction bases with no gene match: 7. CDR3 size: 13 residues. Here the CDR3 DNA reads TGTGCCAGCAGCTCACCGGGAGGGATAGTTCAGTACTTC. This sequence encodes CASSSPGGIVQYF. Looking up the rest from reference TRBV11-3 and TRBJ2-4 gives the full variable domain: EAGVVQSPRYKIIEKKQPVAFWCNPISGHNTLYWYLQNLGQGPELLIRYENEEAVDDSQLPKDRFSAERLKGVDSTLKIQPAELGDSAVYLCASSSPGGIVQYFGAGTRLSVL.

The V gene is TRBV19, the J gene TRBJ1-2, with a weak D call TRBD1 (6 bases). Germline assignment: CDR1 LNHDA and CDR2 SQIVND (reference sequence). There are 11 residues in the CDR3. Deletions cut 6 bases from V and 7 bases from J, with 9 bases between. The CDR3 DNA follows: TGTGCCAGTAGACACAGGGTTGGCTACACCTTC. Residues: CASRHRVGYTF.

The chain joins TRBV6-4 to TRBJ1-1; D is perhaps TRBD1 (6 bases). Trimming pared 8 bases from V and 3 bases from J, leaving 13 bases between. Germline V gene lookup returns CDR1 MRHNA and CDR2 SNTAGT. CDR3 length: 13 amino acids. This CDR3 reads CASSLQGHTEAFF. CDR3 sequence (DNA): TGTGCCAGCTCCCTCCAGGGGCACACTGAAGCTTTCTTT.

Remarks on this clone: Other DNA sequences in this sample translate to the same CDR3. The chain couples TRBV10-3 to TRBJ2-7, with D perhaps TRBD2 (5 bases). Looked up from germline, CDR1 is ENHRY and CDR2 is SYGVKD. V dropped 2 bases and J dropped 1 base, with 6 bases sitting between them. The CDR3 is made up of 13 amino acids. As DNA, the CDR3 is TGTGCCATCAGTGAGGAGGGTTCCTACGAGCAGTACTTC. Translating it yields CAISEEGSYEQYF.

This chain's CDR3 is CASSVVPTNSGNTIYF. CDR3 nucleotide sequence: TGTGCCAGCAGCGTAGTTCCAACAAACTCTGGAAACACCATATATTTT. The rearrangement links TRBV9 to TRBJ1-3; unclear D gene. Trimming took 0 bases from V and 0 from J, leaving 10 bases between them. CDR3 length: 16 residues. Germline loops: CDR1 SGDLS, CDR2 YYNGEE.

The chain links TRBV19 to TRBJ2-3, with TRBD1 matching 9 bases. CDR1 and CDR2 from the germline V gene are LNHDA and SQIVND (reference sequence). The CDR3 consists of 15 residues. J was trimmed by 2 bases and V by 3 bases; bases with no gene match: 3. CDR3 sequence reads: CASSITGGYTDTQYF. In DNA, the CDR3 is TGTGCCAGTAGTATCACAGGGGGCTACACAGATACGCAGTATTTT.

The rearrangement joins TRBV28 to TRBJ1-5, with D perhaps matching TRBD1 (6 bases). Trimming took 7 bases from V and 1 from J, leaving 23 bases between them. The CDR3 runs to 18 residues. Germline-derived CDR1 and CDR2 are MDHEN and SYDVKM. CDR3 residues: CASNRGGGRRESNQPQHF. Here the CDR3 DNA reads TGTGCCAGCAACCGCGGGGGGGGCCGAAGAGAAAGCAATCAGCCCCAGCATTTT.

The CDR3: CASSSTGTEETQYF. CDR3 nucleotide sequence: TGTGCCAGCAGTTCTACCGGGACAGAAGAGACCCAGTACTTC. The chain couples TRBV6-5 to TRBJ2-5, with 7 positions matching TRBD1. The J segment lost 3 bases and the V segment lost 4 bases, leaving 5 bases of the junction unmatched. The CDR3 length is 14 residues. Germline V gives CDR1 MNHEY, CDR2 SVGAGI.

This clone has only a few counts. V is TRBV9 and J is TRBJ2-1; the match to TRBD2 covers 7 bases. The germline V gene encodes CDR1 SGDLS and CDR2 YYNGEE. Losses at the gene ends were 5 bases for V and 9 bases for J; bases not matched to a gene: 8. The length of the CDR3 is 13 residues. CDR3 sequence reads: CASSYSGAFEQFF. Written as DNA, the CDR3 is TGTGCCAGCAGTTACAGCGGGGCTTTTGAGCAGTTCTTC.

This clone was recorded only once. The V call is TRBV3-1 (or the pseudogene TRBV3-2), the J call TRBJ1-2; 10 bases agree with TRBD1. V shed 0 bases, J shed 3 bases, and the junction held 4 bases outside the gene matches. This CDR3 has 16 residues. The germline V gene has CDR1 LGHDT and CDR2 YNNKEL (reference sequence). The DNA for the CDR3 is TGTGCCAGCAGCCAAGAGGGACAGGGGTGGCACTATGGCTACACCTTC. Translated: CASSQEGQGWHYGYTF.